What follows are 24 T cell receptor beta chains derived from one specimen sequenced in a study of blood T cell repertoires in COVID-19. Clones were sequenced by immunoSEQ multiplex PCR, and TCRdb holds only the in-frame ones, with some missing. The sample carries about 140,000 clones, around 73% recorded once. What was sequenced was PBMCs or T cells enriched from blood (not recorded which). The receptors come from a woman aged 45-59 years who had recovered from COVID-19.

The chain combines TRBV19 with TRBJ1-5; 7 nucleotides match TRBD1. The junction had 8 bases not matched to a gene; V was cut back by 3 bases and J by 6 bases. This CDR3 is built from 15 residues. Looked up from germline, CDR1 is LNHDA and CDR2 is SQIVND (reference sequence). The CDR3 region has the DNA TGTGCCAGTAGTATGGGGCGACAGGGAGGTCAGCCCCAGCATTTT. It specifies CASSMGRQGGQPQHF.

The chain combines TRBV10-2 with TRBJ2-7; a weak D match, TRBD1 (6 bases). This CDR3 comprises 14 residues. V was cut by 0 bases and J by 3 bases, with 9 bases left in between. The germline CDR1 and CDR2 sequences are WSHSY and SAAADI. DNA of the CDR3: TGCGCCAGCAGTGAGTCGCCAGGGGTCTACGAGCAGTACTTC. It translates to CASSESPGVYEQYF.

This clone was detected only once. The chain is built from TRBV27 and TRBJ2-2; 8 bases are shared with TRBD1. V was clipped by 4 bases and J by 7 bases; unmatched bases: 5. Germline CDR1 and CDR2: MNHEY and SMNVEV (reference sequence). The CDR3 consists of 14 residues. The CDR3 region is CASSSDREVGELFF. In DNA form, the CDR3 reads TGTGCCAGCAGTTCGGACAGGGAGGTCGGGGAGCTGTTTTTT.

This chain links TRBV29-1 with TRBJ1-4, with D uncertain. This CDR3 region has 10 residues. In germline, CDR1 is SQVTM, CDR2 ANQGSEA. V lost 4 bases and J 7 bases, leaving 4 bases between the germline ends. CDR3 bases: TGCAGCGTTGCCCGTGAAAAACTGTTTTTT. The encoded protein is CSVAREKLFF.

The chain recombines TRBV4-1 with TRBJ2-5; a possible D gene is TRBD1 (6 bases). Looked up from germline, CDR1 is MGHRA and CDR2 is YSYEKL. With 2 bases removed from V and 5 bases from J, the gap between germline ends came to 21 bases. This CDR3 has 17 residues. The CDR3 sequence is CASSQNPYRVKRETQYF. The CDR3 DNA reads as TGCGCCAGCAGCCAAAACCCCTACAGGGTTAAGAGGGAGACCCAGTACTTC.

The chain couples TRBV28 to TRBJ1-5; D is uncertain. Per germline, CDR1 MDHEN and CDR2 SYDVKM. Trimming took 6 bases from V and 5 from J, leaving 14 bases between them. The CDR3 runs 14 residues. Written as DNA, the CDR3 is TGTGCCAGCAGGGGCGGGGAAGCTTATCAGCCCCAGCATTTT. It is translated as CASRGGEAYQPQHF. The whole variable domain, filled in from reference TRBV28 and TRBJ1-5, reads DVKVTQSSRYLVKRTGEKVFLECVQDMDHENMFWYRQDPGLGLRLIYFSYDVKMKEKGDIPEGYSVSREKKERFSLILESASTNQTSMYLCASRGGEAYQPQHFGDGTRLSIL.

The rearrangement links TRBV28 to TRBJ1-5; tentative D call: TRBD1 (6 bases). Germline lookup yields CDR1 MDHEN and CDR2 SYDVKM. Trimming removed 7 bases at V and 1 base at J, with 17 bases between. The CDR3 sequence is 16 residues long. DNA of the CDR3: TGTGCCAGCATCCGGTCAGGGGTTTTGAGCAATCAGCCCCAGCATTTT. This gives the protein CASIRSGVLSNQPQHF.

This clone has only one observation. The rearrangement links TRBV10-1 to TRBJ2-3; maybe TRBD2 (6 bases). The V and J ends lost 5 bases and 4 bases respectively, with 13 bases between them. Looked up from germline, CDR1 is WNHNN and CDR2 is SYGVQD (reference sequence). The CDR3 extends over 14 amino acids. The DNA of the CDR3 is TGCGCCAGCAGTACAGGAGGGCGAGCAGATACGCAGTATTTT. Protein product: CASSTGGRADTQYF.

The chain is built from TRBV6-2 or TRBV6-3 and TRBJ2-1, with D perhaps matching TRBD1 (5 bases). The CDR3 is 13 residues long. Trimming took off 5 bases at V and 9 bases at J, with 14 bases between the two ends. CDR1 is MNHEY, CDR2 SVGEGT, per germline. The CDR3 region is CASSRQMQSEQFF. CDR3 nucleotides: TGTGCCAGCAGTCGACAGATGCAATCTGAGCAGTTCTTC.

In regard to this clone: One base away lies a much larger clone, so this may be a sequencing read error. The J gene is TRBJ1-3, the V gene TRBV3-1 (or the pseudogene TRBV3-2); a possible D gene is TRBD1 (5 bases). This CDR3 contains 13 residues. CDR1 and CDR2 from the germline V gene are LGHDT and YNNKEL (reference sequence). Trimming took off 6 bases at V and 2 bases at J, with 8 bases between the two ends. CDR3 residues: CASRPGAGNTIYF. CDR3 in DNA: TGTGCCAGCAGACCGGGGGCTGGAAACACCATATATTTT.

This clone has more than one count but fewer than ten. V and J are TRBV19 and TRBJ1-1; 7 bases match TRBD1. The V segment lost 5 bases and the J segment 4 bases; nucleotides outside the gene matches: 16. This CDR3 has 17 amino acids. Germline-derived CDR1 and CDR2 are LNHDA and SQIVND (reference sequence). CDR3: CASSFARVRDRITEAFF. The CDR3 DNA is TGTGCCAGTAGTTTTGCCCGGGTTAGGGACAGAATCACTGAAGCTTTCTTT.

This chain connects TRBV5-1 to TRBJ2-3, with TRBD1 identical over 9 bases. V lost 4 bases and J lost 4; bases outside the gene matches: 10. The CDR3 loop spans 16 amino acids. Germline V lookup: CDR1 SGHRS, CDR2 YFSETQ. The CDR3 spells CASSLQGQGGADTQYF. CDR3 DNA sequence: TGCGCCAGCAGCCTTCAGGGACAGGGAGGAGCAGATACGCAGTATTTT.

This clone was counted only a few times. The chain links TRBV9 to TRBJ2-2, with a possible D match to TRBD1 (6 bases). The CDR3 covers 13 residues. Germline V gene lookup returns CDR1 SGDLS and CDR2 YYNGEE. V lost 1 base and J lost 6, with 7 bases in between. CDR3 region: CASSVSGAGELFF. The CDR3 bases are TGTGCCAGCAGCGTATCAGGGGCCGGGGAGCTGTTTTTT.

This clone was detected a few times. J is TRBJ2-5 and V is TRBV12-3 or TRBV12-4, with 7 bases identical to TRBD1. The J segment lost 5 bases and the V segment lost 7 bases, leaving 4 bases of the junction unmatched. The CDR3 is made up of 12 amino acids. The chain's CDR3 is CASTRQGETQYF. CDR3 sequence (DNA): TGTGCCAGCACACGACAGGGTGAGACCCAGTACTTC.

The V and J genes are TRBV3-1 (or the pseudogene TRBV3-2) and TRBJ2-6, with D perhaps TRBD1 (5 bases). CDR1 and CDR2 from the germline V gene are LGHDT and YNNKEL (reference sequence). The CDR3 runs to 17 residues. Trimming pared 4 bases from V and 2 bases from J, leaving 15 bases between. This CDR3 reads CASSPRQHNPGANVLTF. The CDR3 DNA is TGTGCCAGCAGCCCCCGACAGCATAATCCTGGGGCCAACGTCCTGACTTTC.

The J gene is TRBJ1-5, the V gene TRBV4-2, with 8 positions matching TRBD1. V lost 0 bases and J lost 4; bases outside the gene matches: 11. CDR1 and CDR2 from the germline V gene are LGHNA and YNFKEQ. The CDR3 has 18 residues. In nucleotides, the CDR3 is TGTGCCAGCAGCCAAGATCCGCAGGGGGCGCGGGGGAATCAGCCCCAGCATTTT. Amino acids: CASSQDPQGARGNQPQHF.

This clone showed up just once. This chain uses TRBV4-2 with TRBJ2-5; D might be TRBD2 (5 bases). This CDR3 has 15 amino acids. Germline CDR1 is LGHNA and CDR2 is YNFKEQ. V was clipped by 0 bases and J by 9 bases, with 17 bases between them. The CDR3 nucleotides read TGTGCCAGCAGCCAAGATACGAGTAGCGAGAGATCCCAGTACTTC. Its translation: CASSQDTSSERSQYF.

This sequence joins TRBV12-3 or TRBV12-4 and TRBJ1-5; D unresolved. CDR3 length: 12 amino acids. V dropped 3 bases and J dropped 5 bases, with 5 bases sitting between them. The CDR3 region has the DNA TGTGCCAGCAGTTTTGCGGATCAGCCCCAGCATTTT. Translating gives CASSFADQPQHF.

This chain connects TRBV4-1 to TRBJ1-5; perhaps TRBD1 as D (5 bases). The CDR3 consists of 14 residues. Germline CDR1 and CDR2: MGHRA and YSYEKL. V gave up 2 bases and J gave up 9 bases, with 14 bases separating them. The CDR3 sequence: CASSQQGGKRPQHF. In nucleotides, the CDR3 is TGCGCCAGCAGCCAACAGGGAGGGAAGAGGCCCCAGCATTTT.

This CDR3 is CASSYQGSKTQYF. In DNA, the CDR3 is TGTGCCAGCAGTTATCAGGGCTCCAAGACCCAGTACTTC. The chain combines TRBV28 with TRBJ2-5, with TRBD1 as a possible D gene (5 bases). Germline CDR1 and CDR2: MDHEN and SYDVKM. This CDR3 has 13 amino acids. Trimming removed 4 bases at V and 6 bases at J, with 12 bases between.

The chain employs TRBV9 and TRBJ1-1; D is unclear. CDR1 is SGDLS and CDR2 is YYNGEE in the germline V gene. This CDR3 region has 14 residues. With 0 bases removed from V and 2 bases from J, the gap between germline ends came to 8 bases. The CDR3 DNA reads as TGTGCCAGCAGCGTAGATCCGGTCAACACTGAAGCTTTCTTT. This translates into CASSVDPVNTEAFF.

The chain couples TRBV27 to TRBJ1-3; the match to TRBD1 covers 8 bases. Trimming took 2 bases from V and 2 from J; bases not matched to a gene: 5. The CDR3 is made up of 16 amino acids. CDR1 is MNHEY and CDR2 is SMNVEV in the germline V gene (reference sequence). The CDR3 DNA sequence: TGTGCCAGCAGTTTAGGGCAGGGGGCGGCTGGAAACACCATATATTTT. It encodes CASSLGQGAAGNTIYF.

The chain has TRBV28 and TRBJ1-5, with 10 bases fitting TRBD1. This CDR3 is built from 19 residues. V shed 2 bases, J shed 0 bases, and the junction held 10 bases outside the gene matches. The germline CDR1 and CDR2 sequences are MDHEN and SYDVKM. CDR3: CASSLRGTGAIDSNQPQHF. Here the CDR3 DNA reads TGTGCCAGCAGTTTAAGGGGGACAGGGGCGATTGATAGCAATCAGCCCCAGCATTTT.

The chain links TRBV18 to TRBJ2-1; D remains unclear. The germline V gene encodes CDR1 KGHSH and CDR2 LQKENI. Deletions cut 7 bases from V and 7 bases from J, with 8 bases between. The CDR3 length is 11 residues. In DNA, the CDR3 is TGTGCCAGCTGGAGTATGAATGAGCAGTTCTTC. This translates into CASWSMNEQFF.